The clone carrying this T cell receptor (beta chain) came up once. The sample comes from a study of blood T cell repertoires in COVID-19. Study-level background: Samples came from the United States, Italy and Spain, spanning acute and convalescent COVID-19. PBMCs, B-cell-depleted T cells, or T cells provided the cDNA or gDNA that made up the material.

The repertoire was sequenced with immunoSEQ multiplex PCR; TCRdb's copy has only in-frame clones and lacks some. This sample has tens of thousands of clones, with approximately 91% found just once. The CDR3 has 15 amino acids. With 3 bases removed from V and 5 bases from J, the gap between germline ends came to 13 bases. Germline CDR1 reads SNHLY; CDR2 reads FYNNEI. The V gene is TRBV2, the J gene TRBJ2-2; perhaps TRBD1 as D (6 bases). This sequence was found in a man aged 60 to 69 with active or convalescent COVID-19. Sequencing was carried out using peripheral blood. The CDR3 loop is CASSERHRATGELFF. CDR3 sequence (DNA): TGTGCCAGCAGTGAGCGCCACAGGGCGACCGGGGAGCTGTTTTTT.